These 8 T cell receptor beta chains were sequenced from one sample in a study of response to subunit inactivated influenza vaccine. TCRdb passed the RT-PCR reads through MiXCR, listing each CDR3 protein once. The sample shows roughly 650,000 distinct CDR3 sequences, approximately 15% of them seen only once. The sequencing here drew on PBMCs from blood, taken 12 days after vaccination. The receptor source for this set is a man over 45 who received an inactivated influenza vaccine.

The genes are TRBV10-2 and TRBJ1-1; D remains unclear. V shed 4 bases and J shed 1 base, with 10 bases lying between them. Germline V gene lookup returns CDR1 WSHSY and CDR2 SAAADI. The CDR3 contains 14 residues. This chain's CDR3 is CASSVVYQNTEAFF. In nucleotides, the CDR3 is TGCGCCAGCAGTGTAGTATATCAGAACACTGAAGCTTTCTTT.

This clonotype was picked up a small number of times. The chain is built from TRBV5-1 and TRBJ2-3, with TRBD1 matching over 7 bases. Germline CDR1 and CDR2: SGHRS and YFSETQ. V dropped 2 bases and J dropped 1; count of bases not matched to a gene: 7. This CDR3 comprises 16 residues. CDR3 sequence (DNA): TGCGCCAGCAGCTTACGGACGACAGGGCGCACAGATACGCAGTATTTT. Its translation: CASSLRTTGRTDTQYF.

The rearrangement links TRBV4-1 to TRBJ2-1; TRBD2 matches 7 bases. J lost 7 bases, V lost 3 bases, and 12 bases had no gene match. The germline V gene encodes CDR1 MGHRA and CDR2 YSYEKL. The CDR3 has 16 amino acids. In DNA, the CDR3 is TGCGCCAGCAGCCAGCTGGGGGGGATAGCGGTGAATGAGCAGTTCTTC. Translation gives CASSQLGGIAVNEQFF.

This clonotype was seen a few times. The CDR3 sequence is CASGTDNYSNQPQHF. CDR3 bases: TGTGCCAGCGGGACGGACAATTATAGCAATCAGCCCCAGCATTTT. The chain employs TRBV6-1 and TRBJ1-5, with TRBD1 as a possible D gene (5 bases). In germline, CDR1 is MNHNS, CDR2 SASEGT. V lost 8 bases and J lost 0, with 14 bases in between. This CDR3 is built from 15 residues.

J is TRBJ2-5 and V is TRBV12-3 or TRBV12-4; D is unresolved. The CDR3 has 13 amino acids. Trimming removed 3 bases from V and 5 bases from J, with 10 bases in between. CDR3 amino acids: CASSLSYEETQYF. The CDR3 DNA reads TGTGCCAGCAGTTTGAGCTACGAGGAGACCCAGTACTTC.

CDR3 amino acids: CASSLGGGPGEAFF. Here the CDR3 DNA reads TGTGCCAGCAGCTTAGGAGGGGGGCCGGGTGAAGCTTTCTTT. The V gene is TRBV7-6, the J gene TRBJ1-1; maybe TRBD1 (6 bases). Trimming cost V 1 base and J 7 bases, with 13 bases left between them. The CDR3 is 14 residues long. Germline CDR1 reads SGHVS; CDR2 reads FNYEAQ.

This clonotype has a handful of counts. The chain has TRBV10-3 and TRBJ2-3, with D perhaps TRBD1 or TRBD2 (6 bases each). CDR3 length equals 16 residues. Trimming stripped 4 bases from V and 1 base from J, with 15 bases between. From germline, CDR1 is ENHRY and CDR2 SYGVKD. The CDR3 region is CAISGGGSGGTDTQYF. The CDR3 DNA reads TGTGCCATCAGTGGAGGGGGGTCAGGGGGCACAGATACGCAGTATTTT.

The rearrangement joins TRBV19 to TRBJ1-1; 7 bases agree with TRBD1. The CDR3 contains 12 residues. The V gene end was trimmed by 8 bases and the J gene end by 6 bases; junction bases not matched to a gene: 6. CDR1 and CDR2 (germline): LNHDA, SQIVND (reference sequence). The CDR3: CASRYRGPEAFF. The CDR3 DNA sequence: TGTGCCAGTCGTTACAGGGGTCCTGAAGCTTTCTTT.